This T cell receptor (beta chain) emerged from a study of cytomegalovirus exposure and HLA in healthy donors (dated by TCRdb to 2016 to 2017). For the wider study: According to a later analysis, the 120 or so validation repertoires were produced on the same platform as the approximately 600 repertoires of the first cohort. The study combined high-throughput TCR immunosequencing, statistical association of individual TCRs with disease status, and machine learning to predict cytomegalovirus infection status. The study aimed to test whether signatures of past pathogen exposure could be identified by cataloging public T cell receptors. A separate validation cohort of 90 to 150 different subjects was used in addition to the 666-subject first cohort. Overall study outcomes, separate from this receptor: The authors suggested that the approach could potentially be extended to other disease states and immunological phenotypes. All 120 repertoires were used to score co-occurrence in the validation cohort in a later analysis, because that analysis had no HLA typing for the cohort. In a later analysis, TCRs clustered in the first cohort were found to also tend to co-occur in the roughly 110 validation repertoires, with roughly 93% of cluster scores above 0. The classifier was reported to diagnose cytomegalovirus status with high specificity and sensitivity in both the original and validation cohorts. The study listed approximately 160 TCR beta chains as associated with cytomegalovirus. A few of the identified cytomegalovirus-associated TCR beta chains were confirmed in vitro to be specific for cytomegalovirus antigens. While some public TCRs were present in many individuals, most TCR sequences turned up only very rarely across donors.

The donors were included in the validation cohort of approximately 120 subjects, a group kept apart from the roughly 700-subject first cohort. The library was prepared using the immunoSEQ multiplex PCR assay. The authors' pipeline ran thus. To diagnose cytomegalovirus status from the catalog of TCR beta chain sequences, a statistical classification framework was built. As stored in TCRdb, this immuneACCESS dataset retains in-frame rearrangements with V and J assigned. A fraction of the clones does not appear; measured against another copy, unresolved V genes explain less than half of the discrepancy, and the remainder lacks a known reason. V and J calls and clone size are copied from that table; D and trimming were computed from the DNA. The sample yields 300,000 or so clones; approximately 88% were counted once. The top ten hold around 0.96% of the sample. Concerning this clone: Its target antigen remains unknown. The junction and the germline gene differ at one end; a read error may be behind it.

The germline V gene gives CDR1 as SNHLY and CDR2 as FYNNEI. From the cysteine through the phenylalanine, the CDR3 covers 13 amino acids. Only the CDR3 DNA stays, 39 bases, in frame from base 1. The TCR was taken from a man aged 30 to 39 in good health and CMV-seronegative. The rearranged chain carries TRBV2 and TRBJ1-1, and 7 junction bases match TRBD1. What was sequenced was PBMCs. The sequenced DNA is TGTGCGAGCAGGGGGGGGATTTACACTGAAGCTTTCTTT. This codes for CASRGGIYTEAFF.